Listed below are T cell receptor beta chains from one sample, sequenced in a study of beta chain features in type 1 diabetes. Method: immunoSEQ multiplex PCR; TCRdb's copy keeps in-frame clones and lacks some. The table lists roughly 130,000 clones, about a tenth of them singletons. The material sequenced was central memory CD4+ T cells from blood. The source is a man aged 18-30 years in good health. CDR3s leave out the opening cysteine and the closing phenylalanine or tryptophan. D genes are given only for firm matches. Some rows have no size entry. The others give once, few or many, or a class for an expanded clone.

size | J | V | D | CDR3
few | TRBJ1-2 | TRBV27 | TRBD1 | ASSLSRGHYGYT
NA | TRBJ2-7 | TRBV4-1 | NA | ASSQDSQRTNYEQY
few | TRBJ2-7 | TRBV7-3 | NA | ASSLMTAEQY
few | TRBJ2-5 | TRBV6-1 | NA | ASSAVAGQETQY
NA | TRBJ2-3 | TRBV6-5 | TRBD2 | ASRTSSGGTDTQY
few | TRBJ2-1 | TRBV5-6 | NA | ASSPTGGEQF
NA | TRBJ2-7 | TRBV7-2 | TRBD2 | ASSPRTSFYEQY
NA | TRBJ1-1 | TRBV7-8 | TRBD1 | ASSQQQGRTEAF
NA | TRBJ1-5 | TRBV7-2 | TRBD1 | ASSPHPGQGNQPQH
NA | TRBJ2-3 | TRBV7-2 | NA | ASSFVTDTQY
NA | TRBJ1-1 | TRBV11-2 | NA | ASSLEGGRKAF
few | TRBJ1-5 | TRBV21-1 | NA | ASSKARQFWSNQPQH
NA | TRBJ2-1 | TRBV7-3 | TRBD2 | ASSFRAGVVNEQF
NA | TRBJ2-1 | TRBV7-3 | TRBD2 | ASSSNGLAGGNEQF
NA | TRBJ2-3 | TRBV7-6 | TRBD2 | ASSRTSGGPQRTDTQY
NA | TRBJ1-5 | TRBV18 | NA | ASSPGRDQPQH
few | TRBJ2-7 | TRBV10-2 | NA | ASREGTAYEQY
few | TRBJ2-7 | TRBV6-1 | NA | ASSDDRMGTYEQY
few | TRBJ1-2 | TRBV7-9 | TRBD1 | ASSIGTANYGYT
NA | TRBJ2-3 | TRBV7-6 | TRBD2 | ASSSPARRGVDTQY
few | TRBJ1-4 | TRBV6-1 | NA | ASNPWSNEKLF
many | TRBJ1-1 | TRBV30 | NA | AWAPGRTEAF
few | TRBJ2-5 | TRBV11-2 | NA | ASSLVQALQETQY
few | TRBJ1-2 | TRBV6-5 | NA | ASSYGAGKRVYT
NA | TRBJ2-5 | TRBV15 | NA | ATSRDYGQTWETQY
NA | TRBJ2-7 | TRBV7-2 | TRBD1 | ASTRDRGDEQY
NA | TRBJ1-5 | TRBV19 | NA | ASTGSGQGNQPQH
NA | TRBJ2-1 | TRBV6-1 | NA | ASRYSNEQF
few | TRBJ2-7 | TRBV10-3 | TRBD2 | ASSGSYEQY
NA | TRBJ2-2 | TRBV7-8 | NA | ASSPRVLKTNTGELF
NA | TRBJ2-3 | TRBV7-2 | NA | ASTLNPGSTDTQY
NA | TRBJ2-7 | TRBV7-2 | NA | ASSPPGVHEQY
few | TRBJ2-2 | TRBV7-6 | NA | ASSLAGTDGELF
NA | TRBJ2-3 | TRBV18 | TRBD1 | ASSTGTGGGTQY
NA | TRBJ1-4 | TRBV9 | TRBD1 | ASSLNPGQAKSTNEKLF
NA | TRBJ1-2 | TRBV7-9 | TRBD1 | ASSTQAGRGNYGYT